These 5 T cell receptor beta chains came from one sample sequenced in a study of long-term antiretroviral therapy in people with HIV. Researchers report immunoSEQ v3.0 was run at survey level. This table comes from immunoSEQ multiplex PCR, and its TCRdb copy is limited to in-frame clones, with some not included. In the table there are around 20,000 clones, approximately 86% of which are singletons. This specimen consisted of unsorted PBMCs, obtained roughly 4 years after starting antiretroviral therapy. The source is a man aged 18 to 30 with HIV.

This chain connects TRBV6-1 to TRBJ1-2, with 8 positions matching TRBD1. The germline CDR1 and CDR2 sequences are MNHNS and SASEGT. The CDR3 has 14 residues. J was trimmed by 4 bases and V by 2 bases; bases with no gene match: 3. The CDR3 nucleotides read TGTGCCAGCAGTGAAACAGGGGGAGCCTATGGCTACACCTTC. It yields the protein CASSETGGAYGYTF.

The CDR3 spells CASSIFIFRDRAVEKLFF. CDR3 DNA sequence: TGTGCCAGTAGTATTTTCATTTTTCGGGACCGCGCCGTAGAAAAACTGTTTTTT. V usage is TRBV19 and J usage is TRBJ1-4, with a possible D match to TRBD1 (5 bases). The CDR3 spans 18 residues. Trimming pared 3 bases from V and 8 bases from J, leaving 25 bases between. The germline CDR1 and CDR2 sequences are LNHDA and SQIVND (reference sequence).

The CDR3, as DNA: TGCGCCAGCAGCTTGGAAGTGACGGATTCACCCCTCCACTTT. It translates to CASSLEVTDSPLHF. The V gene is TRBV5-1, the J gene TRBJ1-6; no firm D call. Germline lookup yields CDR1 SGHRS and CDR2 YFSETQ. The CDR3 covers 14 residues. V was clipped by 0 bases and J by 8 bases, with 9 bases between them.

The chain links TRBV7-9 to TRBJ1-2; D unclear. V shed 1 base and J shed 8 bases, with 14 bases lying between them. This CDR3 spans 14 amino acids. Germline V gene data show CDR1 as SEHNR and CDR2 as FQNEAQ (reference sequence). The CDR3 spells CASSLEVGWSGYTF. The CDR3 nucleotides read TGTGCCAGCAGCTTAGAGGTAGGGTGGAGCGGCTACACCTTC.

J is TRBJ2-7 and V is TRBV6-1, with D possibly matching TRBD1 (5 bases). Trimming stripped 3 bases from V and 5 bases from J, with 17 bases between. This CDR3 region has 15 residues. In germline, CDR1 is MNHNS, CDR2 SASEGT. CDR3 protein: CASSDLAGFFHEQYV. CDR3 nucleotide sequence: TGTGCCAGCAGTGATTTGGCAGGGTTTTTCCACGAGCAGTACGTC.